This T cell receptor (beta chain) is from a study of T-cell memory formation after mild COVID-19. cDNA libraries for TCR alpha and TCR beta, carrying sample barcodes and UMIs, came from 5'RACE with constant-segment primers. Each CDR3 protein gets one entry after TCRdb re-called the 5' RACE reads with MiXCR. The data hold around 200,000 distinct CDR3 sequences, with 16% observed a single time. This clonotype was seen at least ten times. V dropped 1 base and J dropped 5 bases, with 12 bases sitting between them. The CDR3 is 14 amino acids. Germline V CDR1 and CDR2: LGHDT, YNNKEL (reference sequence). This rearrangement joins TRBV3-1 to TRBJ2-7; possibly TRBD2 for D (5 bases). Input material: PBMCs or a T cell subset sorted from them (not recorded which). The receptor's source is an adult woman who had mild COVID-19 (a few samples of this study predate the infection). Cell type and time point are not known. CDR3 bases: TGTGCCAGCAGCCAAGGGACCGTGAGGGACGAGCAGTACTTC. Encoded protein: CASSQGTVRDEQYF.